The source of this T cell receptor (beta chain) is a study of cytomegalovirus exposure and HLA in healthy donors. There are 13 residues in the CDR3. In germline, CDR1 is SGHDT, CDR2 YYEEEE. Trimming stripped 2 bases from V and 6 bases from J, with 11 bases between. In the case of this clone: Its antigen is unidentified.

Use of 60 Vbeta and 13 Jbeta primers characterized the PCR. TCRdb keeps only in-frame clones here, not all; method: immunoSEQ multiplex PCR. The sample lists 150,000 or so clones, about 86% occurring once. The study, taken as a whole, reports: The majority of CMV-associated TCR beta chains were reported as apparently HLA-restricted in a later analysis.

The sequenced material came from PBMCs. The J gene is TRBJ1-2, the V gene TRBV5-6; the D is unclear. The source of this sequence is a woman between 18 and 29 years old in good health and CMV-seronegative. The CDR3 bases are TGTGCCAGCAGCTTCGTATCCGCGGATGGCTACACCTTC. Its translation is CASSFVSADGYTF.